This entry is about one T cell receptor (beta chain). Its antigen is unknown. No much larger clone is present one base from it, and per-base qualities are unavailable. Enrolling through a virtual design, the prospective study's participants ranged in age from roughly 18 to 100 years and lived across about two dozen United States geographic areas. In the prospective study, cohorts were assigned on the basis of participant-reported clinical history obtained from a screening survey and a study questionnaire. ImmuneRACE Cohort 3 recovered participants were defined by two consecutive negative NP/OP PCR tests, healthcare professional clearance, or symptom resolution. Each participant in the prospective study had whole blood, serum and a nasopharyngeal or oropharyngeal swab collected by mobile phlebotomists. Additional blood draws and questionnaires over an approximately two-month period could optionally be provided by prospective study participants. Blood samples from the prospective study were shipped frozen or at room temperature prior to DNA extraction.

These data come from a study of blood T cell repertoires in COVID-19 (dated by TCRdb to about 2020). Study-wide context: Samples from collaborators originated in the United States, Italy and Spain and spanned both the acute and convalescent phases of COVID-19. The samples were drawn from two sources: the first 160 participants of the ongoing ImmuneRACE study, and 1,200 or so subjects contributed by 6 global collaborators. The prospective study material was composed of cDNA or gDNA derived from T cells, B-cell-depleted T cells, or PBMCs. Where HLA class I and class II types were available, the types were taken from metadata supplied by the sample provider, not from assay-based typing. Nearly every sample came with metadata listing a de-identified subject ID, COVID-19 status, age in years and sex. The repertoires were made available in a free public database intended to serve as a resource for research on the immune response to SARS-CoV-2. Subjects who had been exposed to COVID-19, were actively infected with it, or had recovered from it provided the deeply sampled blood TCRbeta repertoires that made up the dataset. Here is what the overall study found, with its caveats: Clinical and demographic metadata were provided uncurated, with the amount varying by source and participant.

TCRbeta CDR3 regions were amplified from genomic DNA using the immunoSEQ Assay, a bias-controlled multiplex PCR. As for the authors' bioinformatics: Within the assay, amplification of reference gene primers was used to estimate how many nucleated cells each sample contained. To quantify the absolute abundance of each unique TCRbeta CDR3 rearrangement, sequence reads were collapsed and filtered. For each sample, productive Simpson clonality was calculated as the square root of Simpson's diversity index across productive rearrangements. As stored in TCRdb, this immuneACCESS dataset retains in-frame rearrangements with V and J assigned. A fraction of the clones does not appear; measured against another copy, unresolved V genes explain less than half of the discrepancy, and the remainder lacks a known reason. That table gives V, J and clone size, and the DNA gave D and trimming. In this sample the table shows almost 250,000 clones, around 88% of which occur a single time. The biggest ten clones account for more than 3.5% of the sample.

Including cysteine and phenylalanine, the CDR3 has 14 amino acids. Solely the CDR3 DNA is kept, with 42 bases framed from the first base. Based on the germline V gene, the CDR1 and CDR2 sequences are MGHRA and YSYEKL. The V end gives up 5 bases and the J end 3 bases, leaving 6 bases in the junction not matched to a gene. The sequence derives from a woman aged 25 to 39 who had recovered from COVID-19. Rearrangement joined TRBV4-1 to TRBJ2-7; 8 central nucleotides agree with TRBD1. Sequenced sample: PBMCs or T cells enriched from blood (not recorded which). This receptor has the CDR3 CASSASGQGYEQYF. The sequenced DNA: TGCGCCAGCAGCGCCTCCGGACAGGGCTACGAGCAGTACTTC.